Following are 5 T cell receptor beta chains from one sample sequenced in a study of Ad26.COV2.S vaccination and SARS-CoV-2 variants. Produced via immunoSEQ multiplex PCR; TCRdb's table is partial and in-frame only. The data contain about 350,000 clones, around 89% of them seen just once; the ten biggest clones take up around 5.8%. Treatment denoted: 15 to 20 received Ad26.COV2.S at low or high dose, single or two shots; roughly 5 received placebo; per-sample allocation not given. Day 63 after the first injection of vaccine or placebo was the sampling time. This specimen consisted of peripheral blood, obtained in a trial of Ad26.COV2.S vaccine versus placebo. The receptors derive from a person aged 18-60 years who received the Ad26.COV2.S COVID-19 vaccine or a placebo.

The CDR3 DNA sequence: TGTGCCAGTAGTGAGGGGCATACAGATACGCAGTATTTT. This sequence encodes CASSEGHTDTQYF. The V call is TRBV19, the J call TRBJ2-3; either TRBD1 or TRBD2 may supply D (5 bases each). Germline V lookup: CDR1 LNHDA, CDR2 SQIVND (reference sequence). The germline V and J ends were trimmed by 5 bases and 3 bases, with 9 bases remaining between them. There are 13 residues in the CDR3.

J is TRBJ2-7 and V is TRBV15, with 9 positions matching TRBD2. CDR3 size: 15 residues. Germline CDR1 reads LNHNV; CDR2 reads YYDKDF (reference sequence). Trimming took 4 bases from V and 5 from J; bases not matched to a gene: 9. As DNA, the CDR3 is TGTGCCACCAGCAACACCCCGATAGCGGGAGACGAGCAGTACTTC. Its protein product is CATSNTPIAGDEQYF.

The chain is built from TRBV9 and TRBJ1-2, with TRBD1 matching 10 bases. This CDR3 region has 14 residues. Per germline, CDR1 SGDLS and CDR2 YYNGEE. V shed 1 base, J shed 6 bases, and the junction held 3 bases outside the gene matches. The CDR3 DNA follows: TGTGCCAGCAGCGTATCCGGGACAGGGGATGGCTACACCTTC. This gives the protein CASSVSGTGDGYTF.

The chain uses TRBV2 and TRBJ2-5, with D tentatively TRBD1 or TRBD2 (5 bases each). Trimming took off 6 bases at V and 3 bases at J, with 14 bases between the two ends. CDR3 size: 14 residues. Germline V CDR1 and CDR2: SNHLY, FYNNEI. CDR3 amino acids: CASRVQGVEETQYF. CDR3 nucleotides: TGTGCCAGCAGGGTCCAGGGAGTCGAAGAGACCCAGTACTTC.

The V gene is TRBV19, the J gene TRBJ1-1, with D possibly matching TRBD1 (6 bases). V gave up 0 bases and J gave up 6 bases, with 8 bases separating them. The germline V gene encodes CDR1 LNHDA and CDR2 SQIVND (reference sequence). The CDR3 spans 13 residues. The CDR3 sequence is CASSIEEGAEAFF. For the CDR3, the DNA is TGTGCCAGTAGTATAGAAGAGGGGGCTGAAGCTTTCTTT. The complete variable domain, with remaining parts taken from reference TRBV19 and TRBJ1-1, reads DGGITQSPKYLFRKEGQNVTLSCEQNLNHDAMYWYRQDPGQGLRLIYYSQIVNDFQKGDIAEGYSVSREKKESFPLTVTSAQKNPTAFYLCASSIEEGAEAFFGQGTRLTVV.